The 13 T cell receptor beta chains reported below all come from one sample, sequenced in a study of immune characterization of retroperitoneal liposarcoma. TCRdb reprocessed the PCR reads via MiXCR and lists one record per CDR3 protein. Counted here are about 10,000 distinct CDR3 sequences, about 25% occurring once; the ten biggest clones make up about 21%. Sequenced material: blood. These receptors all stem from a male donor with retroperitoneal liposarcoma.

This clonotype was picked up a small number of times. The chain links TRBV10-1 to TRBJ2-3, with no clear D. The CDR3 sequence is 14 residues long. V gave up 0 bases and J gave up 6 bases, with 10 bases separating them. CDR1 is WNHNN and CDR2 is SYGVQD in the germline V gene (reference sequence). The CDR3 spells CASSESLSEDTQYF. DNA of the CDR3: TGCGCCAGCAGTGAGTCCCTGAGCGAGGATACGCAGTATTTT.

The chain recombines TRBV4-1 with TRBJ2-2, with D unclear. The germline gives CDR1 MGHRA, CDR2 YSYEKL. The CDR3 runs 15 residues. V was cut by 4 bases and J by 0 bases, with 9 bases left in between. CDR3 loop: CASSLAESNTGELFF. CDR3 sequence (DNA): TGCGCCAGCAGCCTGGCAGAATCGAACACCGGGGAGCTGTTTTTT.

V usage is TRBV12-5 and J usage is TRBJ2-1, with D possibly being TRBD1 (6 bases). Between the trimmed V and J ends, which lost 2 bases and 9 bases, there was a span of 8 bases. Germline loops: CDR1 LGHNT, CDR2 FRNRAP. This CDR3 contains 12 residues. This CDR3 reads CASGLWGLEQFF. CDR3 coding DNA: TGTGCTAGTGGTTTGTGGGGGCTTGAGCAGTTCTTC.

This clonotype was seen a few times. A much larger clonotype is one base distant, so this may be a read error. The CDR3 nucleotides are TGTGCCAGCAGTTACTCGCCCTCAGAGACCCAGTTCTTC. The encoded protein is CASSYSPSETQFF. The genes are TRBV6-5 and TRBJ2-1; D is unresolved. Germline CDR1 is MNHEY and CDR2 is SVGAGI. CDR3 length equals 13 residues. The V end lost 0 bases, the J end lost 13 bases, and 13 bases lay between the germline ends.

This clonotype was counted at least ten times. The chain combines TRBV4-2 with TRBJ1-1; D is unresolved. Germline V gives CDR1 LGHNA, CDR2 YNFKEQ. The CDR3 extends over 14 amino acids. Trimming removed 0 bases at V and 4 bases at J, with 9 bases between. The CDR3 loop is CASSQDKGRTEAFF. DNA for the CDR3: TGTGCCAGCAGCCAAGATAAGGGTCGCACTGAAGCTTTCTTT.

Notes on this clonotype: A read error may explain this, as a much larger clone is one base away. V and J are TRBV6-1 and TRBJ1-5; D might be TRBD1 (5 bases). Germline values: CDR1 MNHNS, CDR2 SASEGT. CDR3 length equals 20 residues. Here the CDR3 DNA reads TGTGTCAGCAGCCGCCCGGGAGGGAGCAAGGGGCTGGTCGGCAATCAGCCCCAGCATTTT. Translation gives CVSSRPGGSKGLVGNQPQHF.

This chain connects TRBV6-8 to TRBJ2-3, with D perhaps matching TRBD2 (6 bases). The germline CDR1 and CDR2 sequences are MNHGY and SAAAGT. V dropped 0 bases and J dropped 4 bases, with 11 bases sitting between them. This CDR3 contains 15 residues. The CDR3 region is CASSYSVGGADTQYF. CDR3 nucleotide sequence: TGTGCCAGCAGTTACTCGGTGGGAGGCGCAGATACGCAGTATTTT.

This clonotype has ten or more counts. CDR3 in amino acids: CASSVRVNTEAFF. DNA of the CDR3: TGTGCCAGCAGTGTCAGAGTGAACACTGAAGCTTTCTTT. V gene TRBV6-1 combines with J gene TRBJ1-1; unclear D gene. Germline V gene data show CDR1 as MNHNS and CDR2 as SASEGT. V dropped 4 bases and J dropped 0 bases, with 6 bases sitting between them. This CDR3 comprises 13 residues.

This clonotype came up many times. The chain joins TRBV12-3 or TRBV12-4 to TRBJ2-7, with TRBD1 matching 7 bases. The V and J ends lost 6 bases and 1 base, in that order; junction bases with no gene match: 3. This CDR3 is built from 13 residues. CDR3 coding DNA: TGTGCCAGCAGCCAGACAGGGTCCTACGAGCAGTACTTC. It translates to CASSQTGSYEQYF.

This clonotype was observed at least ten times. J is TRBJ2-3 and V is TRBV6-1, with 11 positions matching TRBD2. There are 16 residues in the CDR3. Losses at the gene ends were 6 bases for V and 6 bases for J; bases not matched to a gene: 11. Germline loops: CDR1 MNHNS, CDR2 SASEGT. The CDR3 loop reads CASSPLLAGVGDTQYF. For the CDR3, the DNA is TGTGCCAGCAGCCCCTTACTAGCGGGGGTCGGGGATACGCAGTATTTT.

This clonotype was picked up many times. The rearrangement links TRBV6-1 to TRBJ1-1; D is unresolved. The CDR3 length is 13 residues. Germline CDR1 and CDR2: MNHNS and SASEGT. V lost 0 bases to trimming and J lost 7 bases, with 9 bases between them. CDR3 nucleotide sequence: TGTGCCAGCAGTGAAGCCTCAGGCCTTGAAGCTTTCTTT. Its protein is CASSEASGLEAFF.

There are many counts of this clonotype. The chain recombines TRBV12-3 or TRBV12-4 with TRBJ2-1; D gene unclear. Judging by the DNA end, TRBJ2-5 fits better; the J call may be wrong. The CDR3 has 11 amino acids. CDR3 amino acids: CASSLGETQYF. DNA for the CDR3: TGTGCCAGCAGTTTGGGGGAGACCCAGTACTTC.

This sequence joins TRBV6-2 or TRBV6-3 and TRBJ2-3; TRBD1 agrees at 7 bases. The CDR3 consists of 16 residues. V shed 3 bases, J shed 4 bases, and the junction held 10 bases outside the gene matches. Germline V lookup: CDR1 MNHEY, CDR2 SVGEGT. The CDR3 here is CASSYEGALGADTQYF. The CDR3, as DNA: TGTGCCAGCAGTTATGAGGGGGCGCTCGGGGCAGATACGCAGTATTTT.